Below, 26 T cell receptor beta chains from the same sample are listed, as sequenced in a study of regulatory T cells in long-lasting Graves disease. As for time point: persistent/refractory GD, antithyroid drugs over 5 years with positive TRAb. Generation of the TCR library employed RNA extracted from PBMCs. Libraries of TCR beta came from iRepertoire HTBI primers plus Arm-PCR of CDR3 regions. TCRdb passed the multiplex PCR reads through MiXCR, listing each CDR3 protein once. This table holds 650,000 to 850,000 distinct CDR3 sequences, about 30% found once. Here the sequenced sample was peripheral blood mononuclear cells (PBMCs), taken when the disease was refractory, from a patient treated with antithyroid drugs. The source of these receptors is a female donor with Graves disease.

This clonotype was counted a few times. V gene TRBV5-1 combines with J gene TRBJ1-1, with 7 positions matching TRBD1. The V segment lost 3 bases and the J segment 4 bases; nucleotides outside the gene matches: 9. This CDR3 is 15 amino acids long. The germline CDR1 and CDR2 sequences are SGHRS and YFSETQ. For the CDR3, the DNA is TGCGCCAGCAGCTCCCCATCACAGGGGACCACTGAAGCTTTCTTT. Its protein product is CASSSPSQGTTEAFF.

The V and J genes are TRBV9 and TRBJ2-7, with D maybe TRBD1 (5 bases). The CDR3 totals 14 residues. The germline V gene has CDR1 SGDLS and CDR2 YYNGEE. With 0 bases removed from V and 3 bases from J, the gap between germline ends came to 10 bases. The chain's CDR3 is CASSVDDRDYEQYF. The CDR3 DNA reads as TGTGCCAGCAGCGTAGACGACAGAGACTACGAGCAGTACTTC. The whole variable domain, remainder taken from reference TRBV9 and TRBJ2-7, is DSGVTQTPKHLITATGQRVTLRCSPRSGDLSVYWYQQSLDQGLQFLIQYYNGEERAKGNILERFSAQQFPDLHSELNLSSLELGDSALYFCASSVDDRDYEQYFGPGTRLTVT.

The chain combines TRBV24-1 with TRBJ2-7, with 7 bases identical to TRBD1. This CDR3 contains 14 residues. Unmatched junction bases numbered 7, after V lost 9 bases and J lost 0 bases. The germline V gene encodes CDR1 KGHDR and CDR2 SFDVKD. CDR3 loop: CATLGGQYSYEQYF. CDR3 in DNA: TGTGCCACCTTAGGGGGACAGTACTCCTACGAGCAGTACTTC.

There are many counts of this clonotype. The chain is built from TRBV6-5 and TRBJ2-7; 9 bases agree with TRBD1. With 2 bases clipped from V and 2 bases from J, the junction kept 4 bases outside the gene matches. Looked up from germline, CDR1 is MNHEY and CDR2 is SVGAGI. The CDR3 is 15 residues long. The CDR3 coding sequence is TGTGCCAGCAGTTACCGGGACAGGGAAACCTACGAGCAGTACTTC. This sequence encodes CASSYRDRETYEQYF.

The J gene is TRBJ1-1, the V gene TRBV6-2 or TRBV6-3, with TRBD1 matching over 8 bases. Per germline, CDR1 MNHEY and CDR2 SVGEGT. The CDR3 contains 14 residues. The V gene end was trimmed by 2 bases and the J gene end by 7 bases; junction bases not matched to a gene: 6. CDR3 sequence: CASSYRSTGDEAFF. For the CDR3, the DNA is TGTGCCAGCAGTTACCGCTCGACAGGGGATGAAGCTTTCTTT.

The chain is built from TRBV3-1 and TRBJ2-2; 8 nucleotides line up with TRBD2. CDR3 size: 16 residues. V shed 0 bases, J shed 3 bases, and the junction held 3 bases outside the gene matches. From germline, CDR1 is LGHDT and CDR2 YNNKEL (reference sequence). CDR3 in amino acids: CASSQEGTRDTGELFF. The CDR3, as DNA: TGTGCCAGCAGCCAAGAAGGGACTAGGGACACCGGGGAGCTGTTTTTT.

This clonotype was seen many times. The rearrangement joins TRBV2 to TRBJ2-7, with TRBD1 as a possible D gene (6 bases). Germline CDR1 is SNHLY and CDR2 is FYNNEI. CDR3 size: 13 residues. The V gene lost 8 bases and the J gene lost 6 bases, with 17 bases spanning the gap. The DNA of the CDR3 is TGTGCCAGCGGGACATCACCCTCCGGCGAGCAGTACTTC. Protein sequence: CASGTSPSGEQYF. Based on the CDR3 plus reference TRBV2 and TRBJ2-7, the full variable domain is EPEVTQTPSHQVTQMGQEVILRCVPISNHLYFYWYRQILGQKVEFLVSFYNNEISEKSEIFDDQFSVERPDGSNFTLKIRSTKLEDSAMYFCASGTSPSGEQYFGPGTRLTVT.

This clonotype has just a few counts. The chain employs TRBV29-1 and TRBJ2-2, with D uncertain. V shed 7 bases and J shed 2 bases, with 11 bases lying between them. The CDR3 has 13 residues. The V gene's germline CDR1 is SQVTM and CDR2 ANQGSEA. This CDR3 reads CSGMTANTGELFF. The CDR3 DNA reads as TGCAGCGGGATGACGGCCAACACCGGGGAGCTGTTTTTT.

This clonotype was recorded a few times. This chain connects TRBV12-3 or TRBV12-4 to TRBJ2-4, with D unresolved. Trimming cost V 5 bases and J 2 bases, with 13 bases left between them. This CDR3 contains 15 residues. The CDR3 region has the DNA TGTGCCAGCAGTCCCGACTCTCCCTCCAAAAACATTCAGTACTTC. It encodes CASSPDSPSKNIQYF.

The table lists this clonotype with a few counts. The rearrangement links TRBV19 to TRBJ1-5; D is undetermined. The CDR3 extends over 15 amino acids. The germline CDR1 and CDR2 sequences are LNHDA and SQIVND (reference sequence). The ends were cut back, 4 bases at V and 4 bases at J, with 14 bases in the middle. CDR3 sequence reads: CASSRGRAENQPQHF. The CDR3 DNA is TGTGCCAGTAGTAGAGGACGGGCCGAAAATCAGCCCCAGCATTTT.

V and J are TRBV5-1 and TRBJ2-1; 9 bases map to TRBD1. Trimming cost V 4 bases and J 6 bases; bases outside gene matches: 8. Per the germline V gene, CDR1 is SGHRS and CDR2 is YFSETQ. This CDR3 is 15 amino acids long. The CDR3 bases are TGCGCCAGCAGCCCCGACCGGGACAGGGTCAATGAGCAGTTCTTC. It yields the protein CASSPDRDRVNEQFF.

The table lists this clonotype with many counts. V is TRBV2 and J is TRBJ1-1, with D uncertain. Trimming removed 6 bases from V and 11 bases from J, with 19 bases in between. Per the germline V gene, CDR1 is SNHLY and CDR2 is FYNNEI. The CDR3 totals 13 residues. Here the CDR3 reads CASSNDKDLTAFF. The CDR3, as DNA: TGTGCCAGCAGCAATGACAAGGACCTGACTGCTTTCTTT.

This clonotype turned up a few times. The CDR3 region is CASSRARGANVLTF. For the CDR3, the DNA is TGTGCCAGCAGTAGAGCCCGAGGGGCCAACGTCCTGACTTTC. The V gene is TRBV28, the J gene TRBJ2-6; no clear D gene. CDR3 length: 14 residues. V lost 5 bases and J 4 bases, leaving 9 bases between the germline ends. The V gene's germline CDR1 is MDHEN and CDR2 SYDVKM. The full variable domain, in which reference TRBV28 and TRBJ2-6 provide the parts outside the CDR3, is DVKVTQSSRYLVKRTGEKVFLECVQDMDHENMFWYRQDPGLGLRLIYFSYDVKMKEKGDIPEGYSVSREKKERFSLILESASTNQTSMYLCASSRARGANVLTFGAGSRLTVL.

This chain uses TRBV27 with TRBJ1-5; 7 bases line up with TRBD1. Germline V lookup: CDR1 MNHEY, CDR2 SMNVEV (reference sequence). The CDR3 length is 13 residues. Losses at the gene ends were 3 bases for V and 6 bases for J; bases not matched to a gene: 2. CDR3 sequence (DNA): TGTGCCAGCAGTTTCGACAGGGCTCAGCCCCAGCATTTT. Translated, it gives CASSFDRAQPQHF.

This clonotype has only a few counts. This rearrangement joins TRBV6-5 to TRBJ2-3, with 10 bases fitting TRBD2. The germline V gene has CDR1 MNHEY and CDR2 SVGAGI. Trimming removed 2 bases from V and 2 bases from J; junction bases left unmatched: 10. The CDR3 extends over 18 amino acids. The CDR3 nucleotides read TGTGCCAGCAGTTACGATACGACTAGCGGGCGATCCACAGATACGCAGTATTTT. Protein sequence: CASSYDTTSGRSTDTQYF.

The rearrangement joins TRBV6-2 or TRBV6-3 to TRBJ1-1; the match to TRBD1 covers 8 bases. V shed 2 bases and J 1 base; nucleotides not matched to a gene: 6. The CDR3 is made up of 16 amino acids. In germline, CDR1 is MNHEY, CDR2 SVGEGT. CDR3 protein: CASSYVAGGANTEAFF. CDR3 DNA sequence: TGTGCCAGCAGTTACGTGGCAGGGGGCGCGAACACTGAAGCTTTCTTT.

This clonotype was counted ten times or more. The J gene is TRBJ1-5, the V gene TRBV28; 10 nucleotides match TRBD1. Trimming removed 4 bases from V and 7 bases from J; junction bases left unmatched: 10. Germline V lookup: CDR1 MDHEN, CDR2 SYDVKM. The CDR3 totals 16 residues. CDR3 in amino acids: CASSSGGQGIGQPQHF. The CDR3 coding sequence is TGTGCCAGCAGTTCGGGGGGACAGGGGATCGGGCAGCCCCAGCATTTT.

V gene TRBV6-2 or TRBV6-3 combines with J gene TRBJ1-3, with D maybe TRBD1 (6 bases). Looked up from germline, CDR1 is MNHEY and CDR2 is SVGEGT. V was cut by 6 bases and J by 2 bases, with 11 bases left in between. The CDR3 is made up of 14 amino acids. CDR3 in amino acids: CASRPQGPGNTIYF. The CDR3 DNA reads TGTGCCAGCAGGCCACAGGGTCCTGGAAACACCATATATTTT.

This clonotype was observed a single time. This chain links TRBV19 with TRBJ2-7; D is possibly TRBD1 or TRBD2 (5 bases each). V was clipped by 4 bases and J by 3 bases, with 16 bases between them. The germline V gene has CDR1 LNHDA and CDR2 SQIVND (reference sequence). This CDR3 comprises 15 residues. CDR3 sequence reads: CASSTLTGQGYEQYF. CDR3 bases: TGTGCCAGTAGTACCCTGACGGGGCAAGGCTACGAGCAGTACTTC.

The V and J genes are TRBV12-3 or TRBV12-4 and TRBJ1-6, with D uncertain. Trimming removed 4 bases at V and 4 bases at J, with 14 bases between. CDR3 size: 16 residues. The CDR3 DNA follows: TGTGCCAGCAGTTCCTCTGTAAGGAAGTATAATTCACCCCTCCACTTT. Protein sequence: CASSSSVRKYNSPLHF.

This clonotype was recorded only once. The V and J genes are TRBV28 and TRBJ2-3; 8 bases fit TRBD2. Unmatched junction bases numbered 6, after V lost 6 bases and J lost 4 bases. CDR3 length: 14 amino acids. In germline, CDR1 is MDHEN, CDR2 SYDVKM. CDR3 coding DNA: TGTGCCAGCAGAGGGGGACTAGAGGCAGATACGCAGTATTTT. This translates into CASRGGLEADTQYF.

This clonotype was observed a few times. V usage is TRBV3-1 and J usage is TRBJ2-2; possibly TRBD2 for D (6 bases). Deletions cut 0 bases from V and 6 bases from J, with 14 bases between. The germline gives CDR1 LGHDT, CDR2 YNNKEL (reference sequence). This CDR3 has 16 amino acids. Here the CDR3 reads CASSQDIAGTSGELFF. The CDR3 DNA follows: TGTGCCAGCAGCCAAGACATTGCGGGGACGTCCGGGGAGCTGTTTTTT.

This clonotype came up a few times. The chain joins TRBV12-3 or TRBV12-4 to TRBJ1-1; D ambiguous. Trimming took off 2 bases at V and 0 bases at J, with 10 bases between the two ends. CDR3 length equals 15 residues. CDR3 coding DNA: TGTGCCAGCAGTTTACTAGGCGGCCTGAACACTGAAGCTTTCTTT. This codes for CASSLLGGLNTEAFF.

The chain is built from TRBV5-1 and TRBJ1-2; 11 positions match TRBD1. Germline V gives CDR1 SGHRS, CDR2 YFSETQ. CDR3 length: 14 amino acids. V lost 4 bases, J lost 5 bases, and 4 bases stayed unmatched. In DNA form, the CDR3 reads TGCGCCAGCAGCATCGGGACAGGGGGGTATGGCTACACCTTC. Translated, it gives CASSIGTGGYGYTF.

Ten or more counts support this clonotype. The chain has TRBV2 and TRBJ1-1, with D uncertain. CDR3 length: 14 residues. The V end was cut by 8 bases, the J end by 1 base, with 14 bases between. CDR1 SNHLY and CDR2 FYNNEI come from the germline V gene. The DNA of the CDR3 is TGTGCCAGCTTTGTGAAGACGGAGAACACTGAAGCTTTCTTT. Protein product: CASFVKTENTEAFF. The complete variable domain, with remaining parts taken from reference TRBV2 and TRBJ1-1, reads EPEVTQTPSHQVTQMGQEVILRCVPISNHLYFYWYRQILGQKVEFLVSFYNNEISEKSEIFDDQFSVERPDGSNFTLKIRSTKLEDSAMYFCASFVKTENTEAFFGQGTRLTVV.

J is TRBJ1-5 and V is TRBV11-2; D is ambiguous. CDR3 length equals 19 residues. Germline V lookup: CDR1 SGHAT, CDR2 FQNNGV. V lost 1 base to trimming and J lost 0 bases, with 19 bases between them. The CDR3 DNA sequence: TGTGCCAGCAGCTTAGGGGGTCCAGATAGGCTGTATAGCAATCAGCCCCAGCATTTT. This gives the protein CASSLGGPDRLYSNQPQHF. Combining the CDR3 with reference TRBV11-2 and TRBJ1-5 gives the whole variable domain EAGVAQSPRYKIIEKRQSVAFWCNPISGHATLYWYQQILGQGPKLLIQFQNNGVVDDSQLPKDRFSAERLKGVDSTLKIQPAKLEDSAVYLCASSLGGPDRLYSNQPQHFGDGTRLSIL.